These T cell receptor beta chains were read from a single sample in a study of CD8+ T cells in alopecia areata. Sequencing used immunoSEQ multiplex PCR; TCRdb keeps in-frame clones, though not all of them. The sample holds some 56,000 clones, 96% seen once. Sequences were derived from CD8+ T cells sorted from blood, sampled at week 0. These receptors came from a human donor with alopecia areata. Both conserved end residues are part of each CDR3.

v_call	cdr3_aa
TRBV7-2	CASSSFRQGQETQYF
TRBV19	CASRPLWNTEAFF
TRBV6-5	CASSYSTGLETQYF
TRBV19	CASSIDPVGIPGELFF
TRBV9	CASSVRSGESPLHF
TRBV29-1	CSASGTGGFGDTEAFF
TRBV4-3	CASSQGGGLNTEAFF
TRBV4-1	CASSQLDSSSYEQYF
TRBV7-9	CASSAPAGGSNEQFF
TRBV4-2	CASSQDRLAGGQVNIQYF
TRBV29-1	CSVRDRGWQETQYF
TRBV23-1	CASSQSGRDTGELFF
TRBV7-9	CASSLSQPNQPQHF
TRBV7-2	CASSSWTGEDIQYF
TRBV19	CARDRDRGSYEQYF
TRBV29-1	CSVEDRQGIDTQYF
TRBV27	CASSLRGSLTYEQYF
TRBV29-1	CSVEDRRDYTF
TRBV29-1	CSVEDRGGTYEQYF
TRBV10-3	CAIRAGNTIYF
TRBV13	CASSLGLSFLDRGRWGYTF
TRBV7-8	CASSLENYGYTF
TRBV9	CASSVSGGDTDTQYF
TRBV19	CASSIGRETNTEAFF
TRBV7-9	CASSLALGSGAEAFF
TRBV5-5	CASSLGTGASWQYF
TRBV5-6	CASSFLSWTVPYEQYF